A selection of T cell receptor beta chains follows, all from one sample in a study of OX40 agonist ivuxolimab in advanced cancers. Generated by immunoSEQ multiplex PCR, the TCRdb table keeps only in-frame clones and is missing some. The sample lists some 90,000 clones; 80% to 90% were seen once. Material: CD4+ or CD8+ T cells sorted from blood, obtained in a trial of the OX40 agonist ivuxolimab. These receptors all come from an adult with an advanced solid tumor such as melanoma, head and neck, liver or kidney cancer. The CDR3 runs from the conserved cysteine through the conserved F or W. D genes are given only for firm matches. Clone size is stated in some rows and not others, as once, few, many or a class when expanded.

D	V	J	size	DNA	CDR3
NA	TRBV5-1	TRBJ1-4	NA	TGCGCCAGCAGCCCATCAACGGGTTGGAACACTAATGAAAAACTGTTTTTT	CASSPSTGWNTNEKLFF
NA	TRBV28	TRBJ2-1	NA	TGTGCCAGCAGTCCCGCCCTGGGTGAGCAGTTCTTC	CASSPALGEQFF
NA	TRBV2	TRBJ2-2	once	TGTGCCAGCAGCCCCAGGGAAACCGGGGAGCTGTTTTTT	CASSPRETGELFF
NA	TRBV5-1	TRBJ1-5	few	TGCGCCAGCAGCTTGGACGGCAGGGTAGAGTATCAGCCCCAGCATTTT	CASSLDGRVEYQPQHF
TRBD2	TRBV9	TRBJ2-1	medium-sized	TGTGCCAGCAGCGTAGAGGCTAGCGGTGCCTACAATGAGCAGTTCTTC	CASSVEASGAYNEQFF
TRBD2	TRBV27	TRBJ2-1	NA	TGTGCCAGCAGTAAGCGGGAGGGCTATGAGCAGTTCTTC	CASSKREGYEQFF
NA	TRBV7-2	TRBJ2-7	NA	TGTGCCAGCAGCCCCGGGGGAGTCTCCTACGAGCAGTACTTC	CASSPGGVSYEQYF
NA	TRBV5-6	TRBJ2-5	NA	TGTGCCAGCAGCTTAGCCGGGGAGACCCAGTACTTC	CASSLAGETQYF
NA	TRBV6-5	TRBJ1-1	once	TGTGCCAGCAGTTTGGACTCTTTGCAGGAAGCTTTCTTT	CASSLDSLQEAFF
NA	TRBV11-3	TRBJ1-1	NA	TGTGCCAGCAGCCTCTCTGGTGACACTGAAGCTTTCTTT	CASSLSGDTEAFF
NA	TRBV28	TRBJ1-2	NA	TGTGCCAGCAGTCCCCTCGAGTATGTGAAAGAGAACTATGGCTACACCTTC	CASSPLEYVKENYGYTF
NA	TRBV19	TRBJ1-4	NA	TGTGCCAGTCACGATCCTGGCGCGGGGAATGAAAAACTGTTTTTT	CASHDPGAGNEKLFF
TRBD2	TRBV9	TRBJ2-3	once	TGTGCCAGCAGCACTAGCGGGGTAAACACAGATACGCAGTATTTT	CASSTSGVNTDTQYF
NA	TRBV30	TRBJ1-2	NA	TGTGCCTGGACCCCGGGTTGGAACTATGGCTACACCTTC	CAWTPGWNYGYTF
TRBD1	TRBV5-1	TRBJ1-1	NA	TGCGCCAGCAGCTTGAGGGGACAGGGGGAATCAACTGAAGCTTTCTTT	CASSLRGQGESTEAFF
NA	TRBV18	TRBJ1-5	NA	TGTGCCAGCTCACCGAACCCTGCGGCGCAAACGGGGGGCAATCAGCCCCAGCATTTT	CASSPNPAAQTGGNQPQHF
NA	TRBV5-1	TRBJ2-2	NA	TGCGCCAGCAGCTTGGTTCTAAACACCGGGGAGCTGTTTTTT	CASSLVLNTGELFF
NA	TRBV5-8	TRBJ2-5	NA	TGTGCCAGCAGTTGGGAGGTTGGGCAAGAGACCCAGTACTTC	CASSWEVGQETQYF
TRBD1	TRBV7-9	TRBJ1-2	NA	TGTGCCAGCAGCACCCGGACAGGGGGCCTAGATGGCTACACCTTC	CASSTRTGGLDGYTF
TRBD1	TRBV30	TRBJ1-3	NA	TGTGCCTGGACCACCACAGGGGTTTACTCTGGAAACACCATATATTTT	CAWTTTGVYSGNTIYF
TRBD1	TRBV30	TRBJ1-1	few	TGTGCCTGGAGTCCACCGGACAGGGGGATAAACACTGAAGCTTTCTTT	CAWSPPDRGINTEAFF
NA	TRBV11-3	TRBJ2-5	NA	TGTGCCAGCAGCTTAAAATTAGTGACAGCTCAAGAGACCCAGTACTTC	CASSLKLVTAQETQYF
NA	TRBV7-8	TRBJ1-1	NA	TGTGCCAGCTTCCCATTCACCGCACTAGGGACTGAAGCTTTCTTT	CASFPFTALGTEAFF
TRBD2	TRBV7-7	TRBJ2-5	NA	TGTGCCAGCAGCTTAGGGGTAGCGGGAGGTCCAGAGACCCAGTACTTC	CASSLGVAGGPETQYF
TRBD1	TRBV5-6	TRBJ1-2	few	TGTGCCAGCAGCCCCCCACCTGCTCCGGGGGGAGGGGGCGGCTACACCTTC	CASSPPPAPGGGGGYTF
TRBD1	TRBV19	TRBJ2-1	NA	TGTGCCAGTAGTGCCGGGACAGGGGGTTTCGGTGAGCAGTTCTTC	CASSAGTGGFGEQFF
TRBD1	TRBV5-1	TRBJ2-2	NA	TGCGCCAGCAGCGGGACAGGACCGAACACCGGGGAGCTGTTTTTT	CASSGTGPNTGELFF
NA	TRBV7-8	TRBJ1-1	NA	TGTGCCAGCAGCTTAGGCCTTTTATCTCAGAGGAACACTGAAGCTTTCTTT	CASSLGLLSQRNTEAFF
NA	TRBV19	TRBJ2-3	NA	TGTGCCAGCCGGGACCAAAAGGATACGCAGTATTTT	CASRDQKDTQYF
NA	TRBV25-1	TRBJ2-3	NA	TGTGCCAGCAGTGAAAGCTATACGCAGTATTTT	CASSESYTQYF
TRBD2	TRBV30	TRBJ2-3	NA	TGTGCCTGGAGTCGTATAGCGGGAGGAGGAGATACGCAGTATTTT	CAWSRIAGGGDTQYF
TRBD1	TRBV28	TRBJ1-5	NA	TGTGCCAGCAGGCCCGGGACAGGGTCGAGGAGTAATCAGCCCCAGCATTTT	CASRPGTGSRSNQPQHF
NA	TRBV11-3	TRBJ2-6	NA	TGTGCCAGCAGCTTAAATTCTGGGGCCAACGTCCTGACTTTC	CASSLNSGANVLTF
NA	TRBV5-1	TRBJ1-3	once	TGCGCCAGCAGCGTACAGGGAGGCCTCGGAAACACCATATATTTT	CASSVQGGLGNTIYF
NA	TRBV30	TRBJ2-4	NA	TGTGCCTGGAGTGTTGGTGGGAGGACGTTTCAGTACTTC	CAWSVGGRTFQYF
NA	TRBV2	TRBJ2-3	NA	TGTGCCAGCACAGGTAGAGATACGCAGTATTTT	CASTGRDTQYF
NA	TRBV19	TRBJ1-5	NA	TGTGCCAGTAAGGAGTATAGCAATCAGCCCCAGCATTTT	CASKEYSNQPQHF
NA	TRBV6-6	TRBJ2-1	few	TGTGCCAGCAGTTGGTCTAACAATGAGCAGTTCTTC	CASSWSNNEQFF
TRBD2	TRBV6-5	TRBJ2-7	NA	TGTGCCAGTAAACTTTTAGCTAGCGGGGACTACGAGCAGTACTTC	CASKLLASGDYEQYF
NA	TRBV29-1	TRBJ1-1	NA	TGCAGCGGAAGAGTAACGGGCCAGGGCTCTGAAGCTTTCTTT	CSGRVTGQGSEAFF